These 22 T cell receptor beta chains share one sample of origin, sequenced in a study of cytomegalovirus exposure and HLA in healthy donors. Use of 60 Vbeta and 13 Jbeta primers characterized the PCR. Method: immunoSEQ multiplex PCR; TCRdb's copy keeps in-frame clones and lacks some. The sample has some 90,000 clones; over 75% are singletons. Sequencing input: PBMCs. Receptors originate from a man aged 25-45 years in good health and CMV-seropositive.

This clone was picked up one time. V is TRBV4-3 and J is TRBJ2-1; TRBD1 matches at 8 bases. This CDR3 is built from 16 residues. The ends lost 8 bases at V and 5 bases at J; junction bases unmatched: 14. Germline-derived CDR1 and CDR2 are LGHNA and YSLEER. CDR3 in amino acids: CASRGQGTGGDNEQFF. For the CDR3, the DNA is TGCGCCAGCCGCGGACAGGGTACAGGCGGAGACAATGAGCAGTTCTTC.

V and J are TRBV5-1 and TRBJ1-4; a weak D match, TRBD1 (6 bases). The CDR3 has 15 amino acids. Germline V lookup: CDR1 SGHRS, CDR2 YFSETQ. Trimming removed 4 bases from V and 0 bases from J, with 10 bases in between. This CDR3 reads CASSEGTTTNEKLFF. CDR3 DNA sequence: TGCGCCAGCAGCGAGGGGACAACAACTAATGAAAAACTGTTTTTT.

This clone occurred a few times. The chain links TRBV19 to TRBJ1-1; 10 bases are shared with TRBD1. Germline-derived CDR1 and CDR2 are LNHDA and SQIVND (reference sequence). Germline trimming cut 8 bases from V and 7 bases from J; bases unmatched to any gene: 13. The CDR3 is made up of 15 amino acids. DNA of the CDR3: TGTGCCAGTGACTCCCCCGGACAGGGGGGCCTTGAAGCTTTCTTT. Translation: CASDSPGQGGLEAFF.

This clone turned up a few times. This chain's CDR3 is CASSRRGRGTEAFF. The CDR3 nucleotides read TGTGCCAGCAGCCGCAGGGGGAGAGGGACTGAAGCTTTCTTT. The chain recombines TRBV5-6 with TRBJ1-1, with 7 bases matching TRBD1. Germline CDR1 and CDR2: SGHDT and YYEEEE. Germline trimming cut 4 bases from V and 5 bases from J; bases unmatched to any gene: 8. The CDR3 spans 14 residues.

The genes are TRBV28 and TRBJ2-7; D remains unclear. Trimming cost V 2 bases and J 0 bases, with 5 bases left between them. Germline V gene sequence: CDR1 MDHEN, CDR2 SYDVKM. The CDR3 loop spans 13 amino acids. The CDR3 here is CASSLDFSYEQYF. In nucleotides, the CDR3 is TGTGCCAGCAGTTTAGACTTCTCCTACGAGCAGTACTTC.

This chain uses TRBV6-1 with TRBJ1-2, with 7 nucleotides matching TRBD1. CDR1 is MNHNS and CDR2 is SASEGT in the germline V gene. After removal of 5 bases from V and 4 bases from J, the junction contained 7 bases not matched to a gene. The CDR3 has 14 amino acids. The CDR3 region has the DNA TGTGCCAGCAGTCCCATACGGGACAGCTATGGCTACACCTTC. Its protein product is CASSPIRDSYGYTF.

The V gene is TRBV27, the J gene TRBJ1-4; TRBD1 aligns across 7 bases. The CDR3 is 14 amino acids. After removal of 3 bases from V and 5 bases from J, the junction contained 3 bases not matched to a gene. CDR1 MNHEY and CDR2 SMNVEV come from the germline V gene (reference sequence). The CDR3 loop is CASSFGGQNEKLFF. CDR3 sequence (DNA): TGTGCCAGCAGTTTCGGGGGACAGAATGAAAAACTGTTTTTT.

This clone showed up just once. The chain couples TRBV18 to TRBJ2-1, with 9 bases lining up with TRBD2. The V gene's germline CDR1 is KGHSH and CDR2 LQKENI. The V gene end was trimmed by 4 bases and the J gene end by 0 bases; junction bases not matched to a gene: 7. The CDR3 loop spans 17 amino acids. The CDR3 DNA is TGTGCCAGCTCACACGAGACTAGCGGAGTCTCCTACAATGAGCAGTTCTTC. It is translated as CASSHETSGVSYNEQFF.

This chain uses TRBV4-3 with TRBJ2-3; perhaps TRBD1 as D (6 bases). The germline V and J ends were trimmed by 1 base and 3 bases, with 14 bases remaining between them. The germline V gene has CDR1 LGHNA and CDR2 YSLEER. CDR3 length: 16 residues. The CDR3 region has the DNA TGCGCCAGCAGCCAAGGTACAGGGAAGTTGACAGATACGCAGTATTTT. Protein sequence: CASSQGTGKLTDTQYF.

The chain couples TRBV5-1 to TRBJ1-2; TRBD1 is a possible D gene (6 bases). Trimming removed 3 bases at V and 2 bases at J, with 11 bases between. CDR1 SGHRS and CDR2 YFSETQ come from the germline V gene. This CDR3 contains 14 residues. The CDR3: CASSSPQGNYGYTF. CDR3 sequence (DNA): TGCGCCAGCAGCTCCCCTCAGGGGAACTATGGCTACACCTTC.

The chain is built from TRBV7-2 and TRBJ2-7; no reliable D call. The germline V gene has CDR1 SGHTA and CDR2 FQGNSA. V lost 3 bases and J lost 7, with 25 bases in between. This CDR3 comprises 17 residues. The CDR3 region is CASSFSGSGAYPREQYF. CDR3 DNA sequence: TGTGCCAGCAGCTTCTCCGGATCAGGTGCATACCCTCGTGAGCAGTACTTC.

V usage is TRBV7-9 and J usage is TRBJ2-3; maybe TRBD2 (5 bases). Germline lookup yields CDR1 SEHNR and CDR2 FQNEAQ (reference sequence). The CDR3 spans 12 residues. Trimming took 7 bases from V and 4 from J, leaving 9 bases between them. In DNA, the CDR3 is TGTGCCAGCACCTTGAGGGCAGATACGCAGTATTTT. Encoded protein: CASTLRADTQYF.

With respect to this clone: The junction departs from germline at one end; a sequencing error may be responsible. V usage is TRBV7-9 and J usage is TRBJ1-2; D possibly corresponds to TRBD1 (5 bases). Per germline, CDR1 SEHNR and CDR2 FQNEAQ (reference sequence). This CDR3 is 14 amino acids long. CDR3 in amino acids: CSSSLESQVDGYTF. Here the CDR3 DNA reads TGTTCCAGCAGCTTAGAGTCACAGGTTGATGGCTACACCTTC.

The V gene is TRBV9, the J gene TRBJ2-7; 9 bases line up with TRBD1. The CDR3 is 15 amino acids. V was clipped by 4 bases and J by 5 bases; unmatched bases: 10. Germline CDR1 and CDR2: SGDLS and YYNGEE. CDR3 sequence (DNA): TGTGCCAGCAGCCCCCCCCCGGGACAGGGAAACGAGCAGTACTTC. Protein sequence: CASSPPPGQGNEQYF.

J is TRBJ2-3 and V is TRBV6-1, with a possible D match to TRBD1 (5 bases). In germline, CDR1 is MNHNS, CDR2 SASEGT. Trimming stripped 11 bases from V and 0 bases from J, with 12 bases between. This CDR3 region has 13 residues. The CDR3 region has the DNA TGTGCCTCTAGGGGCGGAAGCACAGATACGCAGTATTTT. The encoded protein is CASRGGSTDTQYF.

V is TRBV13 and J is TRBJ2-7, with D maybe TRBD2 (5 bases). Germline V gene data show CDR1 as PRHDT and CDR2 as FYEKMQ (reference sequence). V lost 1 base and J 6 bases, leaving 10 bases between the germline ends. This CDR3 region has 13 residues. The CDR3 nucleotides are TGTGCCAGCAGCTTAGTACTAGGCGGCGAGCAGTACTTC. Protein product: CASSLVLGGEQYF.

V and J are TRBV2 and TRBJ2-7; TRBD2 agrees at 7 bases. The CDR3 length is 13 residues. The V gene's germline CDR1 is SNHLY and CDR2 FYNNEI. The V and J ends lost 9 bases and 5 bases, in that order; junction bases with no gene match: 10. The CDR3 DNA is TGTGCCAGTTCGGTGCGGGAGAGGCACGAGCAGTACTTC. Translating gives CASSVRERHEQYF.

This chain joins TRBV4-2 and TRBJ1-2; 7 bases fit TRBD1. The V gene's germline CDR1 is LGHNA and CDR2 YNFKEQ. The CDR3 covers 14 residues. The trim removed 2 bases at V and 4 bases at J, leaving 4 bases unmatched. CDR3 in amino acids: CASSQRQGGYGYTF. The CDR3 DNA sequence: TGTGCCAGCAGCCAAAGACAGGGTGGCTATGGCTACACCTTC.

The genes are TRBV4-2 and TRBJ1-3, with D perhaps TRBD1 (6 bases). This CDR3 has 15 amino acids. Trimming cost V 3 bases and J 8 bases, with 17 bases left between them. Per the germline V gene, CDR1 is LGHNA and CDR2 is YNFKEQ. The CDR3, as DNA: TGTGCCAGCAGCCAGATGGCGGGGGCAGGCGACACCATATATTTT. Its translation is CASSQMAGAGDTIYF.

This clone occurred a few times. In DNA form, the CDR3 reads TGTGCCAGCAGCTTAGAAACAGGTGACAATGAGCAGTTCTTC. The encoded protein is CASSLETGDNEQFF. J is TRBJ2-1 and V is TRBV7-9, with a tentative D call TRBD1 (5 bases). The V and J ends lost 1 base and 5 bases respectively, with 9 bases between them. CDR3 length equals 14 residues. Germline V lookup: CDR1 SEHNR, CDR2 FQNEAQ (reference sequence). The variable domain in full, with the rest retrieved from reference TRBV7-9 and TRBJ2-1, is DTGVSQNPRHKITKRGQNVTFRCDPISEHNRLYWYRQTLGQGPEFLTYFQNEAQLEKSRLLSDRFSAERPKGSFSTLEIQRTEQGDSAMYLCASSLETGDNEQFFGPGTRLTVL.

The V and J genes are TRBV27 and TRBJ1-1, with unresolved D. In germline, CDR1 is MNHEY, CDR2 SMNVEV (reference sequence). Trimming cost V 7 bases and J 1 base, with 10 bases left between them. The CDR3 loop spans 13 amino acids. The CDR3 DNA is TGTGCCAGCAATGCCCTAACGAACACTGAAGCTTTCTTT. Its protein is CASNALTNTEAFF.

The chain employs TRBV9 and TRBJ2-1, with 10 bases lining up with TRBD2. Germline V CDR1 and CDR2: SGDLS, YYNGEE. The CDR3 runs 16 residues. V shed 3 bases, J shed 8 bases, and the junction held 11 bases outside the gene matches. The CDR3 protein is CASSGKEREGFYEQFF. CDR3 nucleotide sequence: TGTGCCAGCAGCGGGAAGGAGCGGGAGGGCTTTTATGAGCAGTTCTTC.